This entry lists 10 T cell receptor beta chains sequenced from one sample in a study of T cell changes during pregnancy in multiple sclerosis. Profiled with immunoSEQ multiplex PCR; TCRdb holds only in-frame clones, not every one. In the table there are tens of thousands of clones, about 91% of which are singletons. The sequencing used CD4+ T cells from peripheral blood mononuclear cells, collected in the second trimester of pregnancy. These receptors originate from a female donor in good health, enrolled as a control in a pregnancy study.

The chain joins TRBV7-2 to TRBJ2-5, with TRBD2 matching over 7 bases. Germline CDR1 SGHTA, CDR2 FQGNSA. CDR3 length equals 18 residues. Losses at the gene ends were 4 bases for V and 5 bases for J; bases not matched to a gene: 19. The CDR3 spells CASSSSFKDPRGVETQYF. The CDR3 DNA sequence: TGTGCCAGCAGCTCCTCCTTTAAGGACCCTCGGGGGGTGGAGACCCAGTACTTC.

V usage is TRBV19 and J usage is TRBJ1-1; 7 positions match TRBD1. Germline loops: CDR1 LNHDA, CDR2 SQIVND (reference sequence). CDR3 length equals 13 residues. V shed 6 bases and J 3 bases; nucleotides not matched to a gene: 4. CDR3 nucleotides: TGTGCCAGTAGCCCGGGACAGCACACTGAAGCTTTCTTT. Its protein product is CASSPGQHTEAFF.

The chain is built from TRBV16 and TRBJ1-1, with D tentatively TRBD1 (5 bases). Trimming left V 0 bases short and J 6 bases short, with 11 bases between. CDR1 and CDR2 from the germline V gene are KGHSY and FQNENV. The CDR3 sequence is 14 residues long. The chain's CDR3 is CASSQSTGIAEAFF. Written as DNA, the CDR3 is TGTGCCAGCAGCCAATCCACAGGTATCGCTGAAGCTTTCTTT.

The rearrangement uses TRBV5-1 and TRBJ2-3, with 11 bases aligning to TRBD2. V was pared by 1 base and J by 4 bases, with 8 bases of the junction left unmatched. The CDR3 spans 17 residues. Germline values: CDR1 SGHRS, CDR2 YFSETQ. CDR3 in amino acids: CASSLWNSGGAADTQYF. The CDR3 DNA reads as TGCGCCAGCAGCTTGTGGAATAGCGGGGGGGCCGCAGATACGCAGTATTTT. The full variable domain, with the rest looked up from reference TRBV5-1 and TRBJ2-3, is KAGVTQTPRYLIKTRGQQVTLSCSPISGHRSVSWYQQTPGQGLQFLFEYFSETQRNKGNFPGRFSGRQFSNSRSEMNVSTLELGDSALYLCASSLWNSGGAADTQYFGPGTRLTVL.

The chain links TRBV2 to TRBJ1-6, with 9 nucleotides matching TRBD1. CDR3 size: 16 residues. Germline V CDR1 and CDR2: SNHLY, FYNNEI. J was trimmed by 6 bases and V by 6 bases; bases with no gene match: 9. CDR3 sequence reads: CASSVQGASSNSPLHF. Written as DNA, the CDR3 is TGTGCCAGCAGCGTACAGGGGGCCTCATCTAATTCACCCCTCCACTTT.

The rearrangement joins TRBV29-1 to TRBJ2-1, with TRBD1 matching over 7 bases. This CDR3 spans 14 amino acids. Looked up from germline, CDR1 is SQVTM and CDR2 is ANQGSEA. V dropped 7 bases and J dropped 7; count of bases not matched to a gene: 13. CDR3 in amino acids: CSGQQGRFGNEQFF. The CDR3 DNA sequence: TGCAGCGGTCAACAGGGGCGTTTTGGGAATGAGCAGTTCTTC.

The J gene is TRBJ1-3, the V gene TRBV6-1; D is possibly TRBD1 (6 bases). V was trimmed by 2 bases and J by 8 bases, leaving 10 bases between them. The CDR3 contains 13 residues. From germline, CDR1 is MNHNS and CDR2 SASEGT. The CDR3 bases are TGTGCCAGCAGTGAACAGGGGAGCGACACCATATATTTT. Translation gives CASSEQGSDTIYF.

V and J are TRBV5-1 and TRBJ1-1; 8 nucleotides line up with TRBD1. CDR1 is SGHRS and CDR2 is YFSETQ in the germline V gene. With V trimmed by 4 bases and J by 1 base, 3 bases remained unmatched. The CDR3 is 14 amino acids. The CDR3 bases are TGCGCCAGCAGCCCCGGGACAGGGAACACTGAAGCTTTCTTT. It is translated as CASSPGTGNTEAFF.

The chain's CDR3 is CASSLGRMGGTGELFF. CDR3 nucleotides: TGTGCCAGCAGCTTGGGACGAATGGGGGGAACCGGGGAGCTGTTTTTT. The chain uses TRBV11-3 and TRBJ2-2; a weak D match, TRBD2 (6 bases). V shed 3 bases and J shed 5 bases, with 16 bases lying between them. CDR1 and CDR2 (germline): SGHNT, YENEEA. This CDR3 is 16 amino acids long. Complete variable domain (other parts from reference TRBV11-3 and TRBJ2-2): EAGVVQSPRYKIIEKKQPVAFWCNPISGHNTLYWYLQNLGQGPELLIRYENEEAVDDSQLPKDRFSAERLKGVDSTLKIQPAELGDSAVYLCASSLGRMGGTGELFFGEGSRLTVL.

The genes are TRBV5-1 and TRBJ2-1; D might be TRBD2 (5 bases). The V and J ends lost 4 bases and 7 bases respectively, with 18 bases between them. From germline, CDR1 is SGHRS and CDR2 YFSETQ. This CDR3 is built from 15 residues. In DNA, the CDR3 is TGCGCCAGCAGCCCGATGGACTCCCTGTTGAATGAGCAGTTCTTC. It codes for CASSPMDSLLNEQFF.